These T cell receptor beta chains were read from a single sample in a study of blood T cells in healthy people across ages. TCRdb reprocessed the 5' RACE reads with MiXCR, giving one entry per CDR3 protein. Counted here are approximately 900,000 distinct CDR3 sequences, almost 30% occurring once; the ten biggest clones make up 9.5% to 13%. These sequences were also reported in another study, on T cells of mothers and their children.

The source material was blood. These receptor sequences come from a middle-aged woman in good health. Both conserved end residues are part of each CDR3. A D gene is named only where the DNA matches it firmly. Size is stated for part of the rows, as once, few or many counts, or as a class when the clone is expanded.

d_call j_call v_call clone_size cdr3_aa cdr3_nt
. TRBJ1-1 TRBV7-2 many CASRRVGSMNTEAFF TGTGCCAGCAGACGAGTGGGGTCCATGAACACTGAAGCTTTCTTT
TRBD1 TRBJ2-1 TRBV12-3/TRBV12-4 . CASSFGTGGYEQFF TGTGCCAGCAGTTTCGGGACAGGGGGCTATGAGCAGTTCTTC
TRBD2 TRBJ2-3 TRBV20-1 . CSARLAGGPTSTDTQYF TGCAGTGCTAGATTAGCGGGGGGGCCAACCAGCACAGATACGCAGTATTTT
. TRBJ2-1 TRBV6-6 . CASSRLRTGDEQFF TGTGCCAGCAGTCGGCTAAGGACGGGGGATGAGCAGTTCTTC
. TRBJ2-5 TRBV20-1 many CSARAGMKETQYF TGCAGTGCTAGGGCGGGGATGAAAGAGACCCAGTACTTC
. TRBJ1-5 TRBV12-3/TRBV12-4 many CASSFGSNQPQHF TGTGCCAGCAGTTTCGGGAGCAATCAGCCCCAGCATTTT
. TRBJ1-2 TRBV7-2 . CASSRDWAYGYTF TGTGCCAGCAGCAGAGACTGGGCCTATGGCTACACCTTC
TRBD1 TRBJ1-3 TRBV29-1 . CSVDPTGGGNTIYF TGCAGCGTTGACCCGACAGGGGGAGGAAACACCATATATTTT
. TRBJ1-1 TRBV7-2 . CASSPWTGDAEAFF TGTGCCAGCAGCCCCTGGACGGGGGATGCTGAAGCTTTCTTT
. TRBJ2-6 TRBV9 few CASSMRNGANVLTF TGTGCCAGCAGTATGCGAAATGGGGCCAACGTCCTGACTTTC
. TRBJ1-2 TRBV20-1 many CSARAGPTFYGYTF TGCAGTGCTAGGGCGGGACCGACTTTCTATGGCTACACCTTC
TRBD1 TRBJ2-3 TRBV3-1 few CASSQGGTGTQYF TGTGCCAGCAGCCAAGGAGGGACAGGTACGCAGTATTTT
. TRBJ1-1 TRBV9 few CASTKTGTRERTEAFF TGTGCCAGCACCAAAACAGGGACTCGAGAGAGGACTGAAGCTTTCTTT
. TRBJ2-6 TRBV20-1 . CSAGQSGANVLTF TGCAGTGCTGGTCAATCTGGGGCCAACGTCCTGACTTTC
. TRBJ2-6 TRBV29-1 many CSVDDSGANVLTF TGCAGCGTTGACGACTCTGGGGCCAACGTCCTGACTTTC
TRBD1 TRBJ1-2 TRBV6-1 . CASRQQGSRSLLYGYTF TGTGCCAGCAGACAACAGGGGTCGCGGAGTCTCCTATATGGCTACACCTTC
TRBD2 TRBJ2-4 TRBV20-1 many CSARDFHLGLYDKNIQYF TGCAGTGCTAGAGACTTCCACTTGGGACTATATGACAAAAACATTCAGTACTTC
. TRBJ2-7 TRBV28 . CAGSPDNYEQYF TGTGCCGGCAGTCCGGATAACTACGAGCAGTACTTC
. TRBJ2-6 TRBV2 . CASSVQGIRGANVLTF TGTGCCAGCAGTGTCCAGGGGATCAGAGGGGCCAACGTCCTGACTTTC
. TRBJ1-1 TRBV7-2 few CASSKEGGSPNTEAFF TGTGCCAGCAGCAAGGAGGGGGGGTCCCCTAACACTGAAGCTTTCTTT
TRBD1 TRBJ2-7 TRBV7-9 few CATGTGQGEQYF TGTGCCACCGGGACAGGGCAGGGCGAGCAGTACTTC
TRBD2 TRBJ2-2 TRBV12-3/TRBV12-4 . CASSLGIAGGRSTGELFF TGTGCCAGCAGTTTGGGGATAGCGGGGGGGCGGAGCACCGGGGAGCTGTTTTTT
TRBD1 TRBJ1-2 TRBV20-1 few CSATDGTGFYGYTF TGCAGTGCAACCGATGGGACAGGCTTCTATGGCTACACCTTC
. TRBJ2-5 TRBV7-9 few CASSLINWGATETQYF TGTGCCAGCAGCTTAATAAACTGGGGAGCCACAGAGACCCAGTACTTC
TRBD2 TRBJ2-4 TRBV5-1 . CASGLAGSYDEQYF TGCGCCAGCGGACTAGCGGGGTCTTACGATGAGCAGTACTTC
. TRBJ2-3 TRBV20-1 . CSARDQGLGSTDTQYF TGCAGTGCTAGAGATCAAGGCCTGGGGTCAACAGATACGCAGTATTTT
. TRBJ1-4 TRBV12-3/TRBV12-4 many CASTSSRTEKLFF TGTGCCAGCACGAGTTCCCGTACTGAAAAACTGTTTTTT
. TRBJ2-7 TRBV3-1 few CATETASYEQYF TGTGCCACTGAGACAGCAAGCTACGAGCAGTACTTC